This T cell receptor beta chain emerged from a study of T cell responses to AZD1222 COVID-19 vaccine (dated by TCRdb to the early 2020s). Some background on the complete study: Because spike-specific TCR depth and breadth did not differ between the two schedules, AZD1222 recipients who got a second dose at roughly 4 weeks were pooled with those who got a second dose at roughly 12 weeks. A total of 230 or so trial participants underwent TCR sequencing, of whom some 210 received two doses of AZD1222 and some 26 received two doses of the MenACWY control vaccine. Trial participants were enrolled by age into subgroups of 18-55, 56-69 and 70-plus years, and roughly 150, 30 and 60 TCR-sequenced participants, respectively, were included in these subgroups.

The CDR3 regions of human TCRbeta chains were subjected to immunosequencing. The source study handled its data this way. Repertoire TCRs were matched against a reference library of SARS-CoV-2-specific TCRs generated with the MIRA antigen-specificity platform. Breadth was defined as the fraction of unique TCRs that were SARS-CoV-2-associated, and depth was defined as the fraction of total T cells that were SARS-CoV-2-associated. Using the MIRA data, every spike-specific TCR was mapped to the spike region that the TCR reacted to and assigned to either a CD4 or a CD8 class. Log10-transformed breadth and depth values were compared by one-way ANOVA with Sidak's multiple comparisons tests. TCRdb limited this immuneACCESS table to in-frame rearrangements with V and J called. A share of clones is missing; checked studies link under half to unresolved V genes, and the rest is unexplained. V and J calls and clone size are those listed in that table; D and trimming were worked out from the DNA. This sample holds 140,000 to 150,000 clones; about 91% were observed only once. Together, the top ten hold approximately 15% of the sample.

V is trimmed back by 5 bases and J by 5 bases, and the junction contains 2 bases that no gene match accounts for. The CDR3 spans 14 residues, from the cysteine through the phenylalanine. Only CDR3 DNA is held: 42 bases, read in frame from base 1. Per the germline V gene, SGHTA is the CDR1 and FQGNSA is the CDR2. Reading the label with the study, this specimen's time point is: baseline before first vaccination. The vaccinee samples were drawn from two UK trials, COV001 and COV002, one of which was a single-blind randomized controlled phase 2/3 trial testing AZD1222 (ChAdOx1 nCoV-19) in healthy adults. For TCRbeta chain sequencing, PBMC samples were collected from trial participants at day 0 and at day 28 after the second dose. Points the paper makes about the study in general: Participants were mostly white British and included more females than males, and it was suggested by the authors that clonal diversity may have been underestimated. The whole spike protein was spanned by vaccine-associated CD4 TCRs, and dominant responses were seen in regions 160-218 and 743-854. Because no day 14 peak-response samples were available, repertoires were characterized only after the peak T cell response. In the small 56-69-year group, the increase in depth fell short of significance, most likely because of low power. Only five to seven AZD1222 recipients were SARS-CoV-2 seropositive at baseline, limiting conclusions about previously exposed vaccinees. A significant rise in spike-specific TCR breadth and depth was observed after two AZD1222 doses relative to day 0 and relative to MenACWY recipients. Reportedly, almost half of the unique spike-specific TCRs recognized epitopes lying outside the regions that are mutated in the B.1.351 and B.1.1.7 variants.

As for this clone: The clone's antigen remains unknown. Base-call qualities are not available, and no considerably larger clone is one nucleotide away.

The TCR originated in an adult in good health. The specimen comprised peripheral blood, sampled on day 0 of AZD1222 vaccination. The chain links TRBV7-2 with TRBJ2-1; 11 bases in the middle match TRBD1. The CDR3 is CASSRDRGDNEQFF. The DNA sequence is TGTGCCAGCAGCCGGGACAGGGGGGACAATGAGCAGTTCTTC.